This passage covers 15 T cell receptor beta chains from one sample sequenced in a study of blood T cell repertoires in COVID-19. The data were produced by immunoSEQ multiplex PCR, yet TCRdb's version contains in-frame clones alone and is incomplete. The data contain more than 70,000 clones, approximately 86% of them singletons. The source material was peripheral blood. These TCRs come from a man in his fifties or sixties with acute or convalescent COVID-19.

The chain has TRBV7-8 and TRBJ2-7; TRBD2 matches 7 bases. V lost 1 base and J lost 4; bases outside the gene matches: 13. The CDR3 sequence is 17 residues long. CDR1 and CDR2 (germline): SGHVS, FQNEAQ. This CDR3 reads CASSLVQATSSSYEQYF. Here the CDR3 DNA reads TGTGCCAGCAGCTTAGTACAGGCGACTAGCTCTTCTTACGAGCAGTACTTC.

The V and J genes are TRBV5-8 and TRBJ2-3, with no clear D. With 0 bases removed from V and 0 bases from J, the gap between germline ends came to 11 bases. CDR3 length equals 16 residues. CDR1 is SGHTS and CDR2 is YDEGEE in the germline V gene. DNA of the CDR3: TGTGCCAGCAGCTTGGACTCCGGTGCTAGCACAGATACGCAGTATTTT. Translation: CASSLDSGASTDTQYF.

The rearrangement links TRBV9 to TRBJ1-5; D is possibly TRBD1 (5 bases). The CDR3 covers 14 residues. With 4 bases removed from V and 4 bases from J, the gap between germline ends came to 12 bases. From germline, CDR1 is SGDLS and CDR2 YYNGEE. The CDR3 DNA reads as TGTGCCAGCAGCTCAGGGTTAGGGAATCAGCCCCAGCATTTT. Protein product: CASSSGLGNQPQHF.

The CDR3 sequence: CAWSPDRGIPPQHF. The CDR3 nucleotides read TGTGCCTGGTCTCCGGACCGCGGGATACCGCCCCAGCATTTT. The chain links TRBV30 to TRBJ1-5; no definite D call. CDR1 and CDR2 (germline): GTSNPN, SVGIG (reference sequence). The V gene lost 5 bases and the J gene lost 9 bases, with 20 bases spanning the gap. This CDR3 spans 14 amino acids. Looking up the rest from reference TRBV30 and TRBJ1-5 gives the full variable domain: SQTIHQWPATLVQPVGSPLSLECTVEGTSNPNLYWYRQAAGRGLQLLFYSVGIGQISSEVPQNLSASRPQDRQFILSSKKLLLSDSGFYLCAWSPDRGIPPQHFGDGTRLSIL.

This rearrangement joins TRBV7-2 to TRBJ2-5, with D possibly matching TRBD2 (5 bases). CDR1 and CDR2 from the germline V gene are SGHTA and FQGNSA. The germline V and J ends were trimmed by 3 bases and 3 bases, with 14 bases remaining between them. The CDR3 loop spans 15 amino acids. This chain's CDR3 is CASSFQAAGKETQYF. CDR3 nucleotides: TGTGCCAGCAGCTTCCAGGCGGCGGGCAAAGAGACCCAGTACTTC.

This chain links TRBV7-9 with TRBJ1-1; possible D gene TRBD1, 6 bases. V was pared by 4 bases and J by 4 bases, with 13 bases between. The length of the CDR3 is 14 residues. CDR1 and CDR2 (germline): SEHNR, FQNEAQ (reference sequence). This CDR3 reads CASSSQGLGTEAFF. The CDR3 coding sequence is TGTGCCAGCAGCTCACAGGGATTGGGCACTGAAGCTTTCTTT.

As for this clone: At one end, the junction sequence differs from germline, possibly due to a read error. The chain is built from TRBV2 and TRBJ1-2; no definite D call. The CDR3 runs to 11 residues. Germline lookup yields CDR1 SNHLY and CDR2 FYNNEI. In DNA, the CDR3 is TGTGCCAGCAAGCCAATAAGTTTAGAATGCTTC. Amino acid sequence: CASKPISLECF.

The chain couples TRBV5-6 to TRBJ2-5, with 10 bases that match TRBD2. Germline V CDR1 and CDR2: SGHDT, YYEEEE. Unmatched junction bases numbered 4, after V lost 3 bases and J lost 2 bases. The length of the CDR3 is 15 residues. This CDR3 is CASSSLAGGQETQYF. The CDR3 region has the DNA TGTGCCAGCAGCTCTTTAGCGGGGGGTCAAGAGACCCAGTACTTC.

The chain combines TRBV30 with TRBJ2-7, with TRBD2 identical over 11 bases. Germline loops: CDR1 GTSNPN, CDR2 SVGIG (reference sequence). Losses at the gene ends were 8 bases for V and 6 bases for J; bases not matched to a gene: 9. The CDR3 consists of 13 residues. The DNA of the CDR3 is TGTGCCGGAAAGATAGCGGGAGGGTCCGAGCAGTACTTC. Protein sequence: CAGKIAGGSEQYF. Full variable domain (rest looked up from reference TRBV30 and TRBJ2-7): SQTIHQWPATLVQPVGSPLSLECTVEGTSNPNLYWYRQAAGRGLQLLFYSVGIGQISSEVPQNLSASRPQDRQFILSSKKLLLSDSGFYLCAGKIAGGSEQYFGPGTRLTVT.

The V and J genes are TRBV27 and TRBJ1-2; the D is unclear. CDR3 length: 11 amino acids. The V gene's germline CDR1 is MNHEY and CDR2 SMNVEV (reference sequence). In DNA, the CDR3 is TGTGTCCCCCCCGGCGGTACTGGCTACACCTTC. It specifies CVPPGGTGYTF.

The chain couples TRBV19 to TRBJ2-7; possible D gene TRBD1, 5 bases. Germline V CDR1 and CDR2: LNHDA, SQIVND (reference sequence). Trimming cost V 4 bases and J 2 bases, with 21 bases left between them. The length of the CDR3 is 17 residues. The CDR3 protein is CASSTGWTRAATYEQYF. The CDR3 region has the DNA TGTGCCAGTAGTACCGGGTGGACACGGGCAGCGACCTACGAGCAGTACTTC. Variable domain in full (rest from reference TRBV19 and TRBJ2-7): DGGITQSPKYLFRKEGQNVTLSCEQNLNHDAMYWYRQDPGQGLRLIYYSQIVNDFQKGDIAEGYSVSREKKESFPLTVTSAQKNPTAFYLCASSTGWTRAATYEQYFGPGTRLTVT.

This sequence joins TRBV7-3 and TRBJ2-2, with 7 bases matching TRBD2. The junction had 4 bases not matched to a gene; V was cut back by 8 bases and J by 1 base. The CDR3 is 14 residues long. Germline CDR1 is SGHTA and CDR2 is FQGTGA. The CDR3 region is CASQPSGNTGELFF. Written as DNA, the CDR3 is TGTGCCAGCCAACCTAGCGGGAACACCGGGGAGCTGTTTTTT.

The chain couples TRBV12-3 or TRBV12-4 to TRBJ1-1; the D gene is possibly TRBD1 (5 bases). V lost 7 bases to trimming and J lost 1 base, with 10 bases between them. This CDR3 spans 13 amino acids. CDR3 region: CASNRTPNTEAFF. The CDR3 nucleotides read TGTGCCAGCAATAGGACACCGAACACTGAAGCTTTCTTT.

This clone has only one observation. The rearrangement uses TRBV18 and TRBJ1-4; no reliable D call. The CDR3 is 16 residues long. Per germline, CDR1 KGHSH and CDR2 LQKENI. Trimming took off 2 bases at V and 0 bases at J, with 10 bases between the two ends. CDR3 nucleotides: TGTGCCAGCTCACCAAGGCAGGCGACAACTAATGAAAAACTGTTTTTT. Translation gives CASSPRQATTNEKLFF.

V and J are TRBV19 and TRBJ2-7; weak D call: TRBD1 (6 bases). Trimming left V 4 bases short and J 2 bases short, with 12 bases between. The germline V gene has CDR1 LNHDA and CDR2 SQIVND (reference sequence). CDR3 length equals 14 residues. The CDR3, as DNA: TGTGCCAGTAGTACGACTGGACAGCCCTACGAGCAGTACTTC. Amino acids: CASSTTGQPYEQYF.